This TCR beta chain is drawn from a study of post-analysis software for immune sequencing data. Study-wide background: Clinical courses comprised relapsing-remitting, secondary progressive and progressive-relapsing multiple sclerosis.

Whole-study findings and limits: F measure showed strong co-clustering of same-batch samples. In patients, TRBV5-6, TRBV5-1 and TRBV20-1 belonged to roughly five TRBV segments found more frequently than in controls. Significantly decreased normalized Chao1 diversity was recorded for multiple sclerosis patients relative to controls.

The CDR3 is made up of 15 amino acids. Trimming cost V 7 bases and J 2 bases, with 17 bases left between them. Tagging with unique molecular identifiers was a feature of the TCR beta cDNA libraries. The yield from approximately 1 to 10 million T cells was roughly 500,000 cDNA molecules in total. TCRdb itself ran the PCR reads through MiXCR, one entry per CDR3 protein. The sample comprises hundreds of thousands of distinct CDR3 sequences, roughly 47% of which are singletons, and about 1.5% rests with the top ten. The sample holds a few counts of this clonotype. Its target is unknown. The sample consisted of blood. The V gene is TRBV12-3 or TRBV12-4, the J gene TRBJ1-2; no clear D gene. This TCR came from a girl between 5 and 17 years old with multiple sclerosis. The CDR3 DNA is TGTGCCAGCACCCCGAGTCTGGGCATGAACTATGGCTACACCTTC. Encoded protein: CASTPSLGMNYGYTF.